One and the same sample provided the 11 T cell receptor beta chains below, sequenced in a study of T cells after yellow fever vaccination. One entry per CDR3 protein, called by TCRdb with MiXCR from the 5' RACE reads. Here the sample spans around 550,000 distinct CDR3 sequences, about a fifth being singletons. Material: PBMCs, obtained 15 days after the yellow fever booster vaccination. The receptors come from a man aged 25-45 years who received the YFV17D yellow fever vaccine.

Only a few counts were recorded for this clonotype. The genes are TRBV27 and TRBJ2-1; the match to TRBD2 covers 13 bases. CDR3 length: 16 amino acids. After removal of 5 bases from V and 7 bases from J, the junction contained 8 bases not matched to a gene. CDR1 MNHEY and CDR2 SMNVEV come from the germline V gene (reference sequence). CDR3 sequence: CASSARTSGSGNEQFF. The CDR3 DNA reads as TGTGCCAGCAGTGCCCGGACTAGCGGGAGTGGGAATGAGCAGTTCTTC.

This clonotype occurred a few times. The chain recombines TRBV12-3 or TRBV12-4 with TRBJ2-5; D unclear. The CDR3 is 14 residues long. The V gene lost 5 bases and the J gene lost 5 bases, with 15 bases spanning the gap. This CDR3 reads CASSSQWARETQYF. The CDR3, as DNA: TGTGCCAGCAGTAGCCAATGGGCGAGGGAGACCCAGTACTTC.

In this sample, this clonotype turned up a few times. The rearrangement uses TRBV29-1 and TRBJ2-3, with a weak D call TRBD2 (6 bases). The CDR3 loop spans 15 amino acids. V lost 4 bases to trimming and J lost 3 bases, with 17 bases between them. Germline values: CDR1 SQVTM, CDR2 ANQGSEA. As DNA, the CDR3 is TGCAGCGTTGCCCGGCTAGCGATCGAGACAGATACGCAGTATTTT. It encodes CSVARLAIETDTQYF.

J is TRBJ1-5 and V is TRBV20-1; no clear D gene. From germline, CDR1 is DFQATT and CDR2 SNEGSKA (reference sequence). V lost 0 bases, J lost 2 bases, and 11 bases lay in between. The CDR3 contains 15 residues. The CDR3 loop is CSARDLSWGNQPQHF. Written as DNA, the CDR3 is TGCAGTGCTAGAGATCTCAGCTGGGGCAATCAGCCCCAGCATTTT.

This clonotype was seen a handful of times. This sequence joins TRBV20-1 and TRBJ2-7; no reliable D call. V lost 4 bases and J 2 bases, leaving 6 bases between the germline ends. The CDR3 length is 11 residues. The germline V gene encodes CDR1 DFQATT and CDR2 SNEGSKA (reference sequence). CDR3 sequence: CSATDPYEQYF. The CDR3 nucleotides are TGCAGTGCTACCGACCCCTACGAGCAGTACTTC.

About this clonotype: A junction end diverges from the germline sequence, so it may reflect a read error. The chain carries TRBV27 and TRBJ2-1, with TRBD2 identical over 8 bases. CDR1 and CDR2 from the germline V gene are MNHEY and SMNVEV (reference sequence). The CDR3 is 17 amino acids. CDR3 residues: CASSPLQWREEGNGQFF. The CDR3, as DNA: TGTGCCAGCAGTCCCCTCCAATGGCGGGAGGAGGGTAATGGGCAGTTCTTC.

This clonotype was observed a few times. The V and J genes are TRBV12-3 or TRBV12-4 and TRBJ2-3; 8 positions agree with TRBD2. The V gene end was trimmed by 8 bases and the J gene end by 4 bases; junction bases not matched to a gene: 8. The CDR3 is 14 residues long. The CDR3 here is CASAVAGFADTQYF. As DNA, the CDR3 is TGTGCCAGCGCGGTAGCGGGATTCGCAGATACGCAGTATTTT.

The J gene is TRBJ2-1, the V gene TRBV14; TRBD1 or TRBD2 may be the D gene (5 bases each). V shed 3 bases and J shed 4 bases, with 13 bases lying between them. The CDR3 has 15 residues. Germline CDR1 SGHDN, CDR2 FVKESK. Here the CDR3 reads CASSHVRDAYNEQFF. CDR3 in DNA: TGTGCCAGCAGCCATGTCCGGGACGCTTACAATGAGCAGTTCTTC. Full variable domain (missing parts from reference TRBV14 and TRBJ2-1): EAGVTQFPSHSVIEKGQTVTLRCDPISGHDNLYWYRRVMGKEIKFLLHFVKESKQDESGMPNNRFLAERTGGTYSTLKVQPAELEDSGVYFCASSHVRDAYNEQFFGPGTRLTVL.

The chain combines TRBV11-2 with TRBJ2-1, with D perhaps matching TRBD2 (5 bases). V lost 5 bases, J lost 7 bases, and 12 bases lay in between. The CDR3 runs 13 residues. Looked up from germline, CDR1 is SGHAT and CDR2 is FQNNGV. This CDR3 reads CASSPPRRNEQFF. CDR3 nucleotide sequence: TGTGCCAGCAGCCCTCCGAGGAGGAATGAGCAGTTCTTC.

Only a few counts were recorded for this clonotype. The genes are TRBV14 and TRBJ2-3, with 9 nucleotides matching TRBD2. V lost 1 base, J lost 7 bases, and 3 bases stayed unmatched. The CDR3 length is 14 residues. Per the germline V gene, CDR1 is SGHDN and CDR2 is FVKESK. CDR3 sequence: CASSQGTSVNTQYF. The DNA of the CDR3 is TGTGCCAGCAGCCAAGGGACTAGCGTAAATACGCAGTATTTT. The whole variable domain, remainder taken from reference TRBV14 and TRBJ2-3, is EAGVTQFPSHSVIEKGQTVTLRCDPISGHDNLYWYRRVMGKEIKFLLHFVKESKQDESGMPNNRFLAERTGGTYSTLKVQPAELEDSGVYFCASSQGTSVNTQYFGPGTRLTVL.

This chain uses TRBV7-6 with TRBJ2-1, with D tentatively TRBD1 (6 bases). Trimming left V 8 bases short and J 6 bases short, with 11 bases between. This CDR3 region has 12 residues. Looked up from germline, CDR1 is SGHVS and CDR2 is FNYEAQ. Here the CDR3 DNA reads TGTGCCAGCGCCACAGGGCGCAATGAGCAGTTCTTC. Translating it yields CASATGRNEQFF.